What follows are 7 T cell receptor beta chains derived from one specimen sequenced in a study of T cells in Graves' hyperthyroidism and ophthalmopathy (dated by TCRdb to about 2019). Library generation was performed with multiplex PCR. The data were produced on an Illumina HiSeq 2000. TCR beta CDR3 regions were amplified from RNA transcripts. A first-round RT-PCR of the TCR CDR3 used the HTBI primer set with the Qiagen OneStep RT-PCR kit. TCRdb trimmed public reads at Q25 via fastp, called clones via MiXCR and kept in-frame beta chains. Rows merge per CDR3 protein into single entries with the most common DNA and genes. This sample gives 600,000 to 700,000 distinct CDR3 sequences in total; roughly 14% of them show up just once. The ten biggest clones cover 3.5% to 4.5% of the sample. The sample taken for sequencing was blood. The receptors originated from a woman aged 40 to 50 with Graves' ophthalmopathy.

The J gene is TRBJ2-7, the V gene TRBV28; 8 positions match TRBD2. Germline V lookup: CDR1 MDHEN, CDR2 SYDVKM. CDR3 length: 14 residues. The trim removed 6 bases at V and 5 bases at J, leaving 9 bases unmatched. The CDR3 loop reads CASSPGGELHEQYF. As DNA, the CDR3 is TGTGCCAGCAGCCCGGGGGGGGAGCTCCACGAGCAGTACTTC.

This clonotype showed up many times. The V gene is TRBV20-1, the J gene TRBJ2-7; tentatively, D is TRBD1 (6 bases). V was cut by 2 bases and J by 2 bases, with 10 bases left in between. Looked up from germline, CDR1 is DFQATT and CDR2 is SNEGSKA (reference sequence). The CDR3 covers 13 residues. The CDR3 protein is CSARRQEPYEQYF. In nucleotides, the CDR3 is TGCAGTGCTAGACGACAGGAGCCCTACGAGCAGTACTTC.

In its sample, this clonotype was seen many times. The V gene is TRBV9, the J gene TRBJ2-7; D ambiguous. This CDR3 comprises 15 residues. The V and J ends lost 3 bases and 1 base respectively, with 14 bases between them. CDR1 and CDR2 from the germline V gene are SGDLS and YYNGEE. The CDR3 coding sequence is TGTGCCAGCAGCGCCGGGCAGGCCAGGTCCTACGAGCAGTACTTC. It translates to CASSAGQARSYEQYF.

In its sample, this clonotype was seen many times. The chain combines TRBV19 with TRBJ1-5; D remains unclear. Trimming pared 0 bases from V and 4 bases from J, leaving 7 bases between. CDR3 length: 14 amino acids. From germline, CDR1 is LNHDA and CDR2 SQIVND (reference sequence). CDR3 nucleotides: TGTGCCAGTAGTATAGATAAGGTTAATCAGCCCCAGCATTTT. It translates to CASSIDKVNQPQHF.

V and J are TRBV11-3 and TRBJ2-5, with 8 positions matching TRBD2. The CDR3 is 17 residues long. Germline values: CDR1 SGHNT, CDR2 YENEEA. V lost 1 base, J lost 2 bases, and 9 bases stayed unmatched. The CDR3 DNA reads TGTGCCAGCAGCTTAGGAACGCTAGCGGGCCTACAAGAGACCCAGTACTTC. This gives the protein CASSLGTLAGLQETQYF.

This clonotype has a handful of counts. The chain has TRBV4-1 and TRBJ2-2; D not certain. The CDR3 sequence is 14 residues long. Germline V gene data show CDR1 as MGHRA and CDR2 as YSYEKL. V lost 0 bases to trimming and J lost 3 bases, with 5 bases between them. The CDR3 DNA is TGCGCCAGCAGCCAAGAGTTATACACCGGGGAGCTGTTTTTT. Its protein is CASSQELYTGELFF.

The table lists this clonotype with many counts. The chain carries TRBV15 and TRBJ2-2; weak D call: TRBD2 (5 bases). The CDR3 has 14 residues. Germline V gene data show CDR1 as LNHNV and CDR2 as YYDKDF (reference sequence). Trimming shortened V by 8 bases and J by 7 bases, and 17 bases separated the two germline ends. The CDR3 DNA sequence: TGTGCCACCCTAGGCGGGTTATCGGGCGGGGAGCTGTTTTTT. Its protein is CATLGGLSGGELFF.